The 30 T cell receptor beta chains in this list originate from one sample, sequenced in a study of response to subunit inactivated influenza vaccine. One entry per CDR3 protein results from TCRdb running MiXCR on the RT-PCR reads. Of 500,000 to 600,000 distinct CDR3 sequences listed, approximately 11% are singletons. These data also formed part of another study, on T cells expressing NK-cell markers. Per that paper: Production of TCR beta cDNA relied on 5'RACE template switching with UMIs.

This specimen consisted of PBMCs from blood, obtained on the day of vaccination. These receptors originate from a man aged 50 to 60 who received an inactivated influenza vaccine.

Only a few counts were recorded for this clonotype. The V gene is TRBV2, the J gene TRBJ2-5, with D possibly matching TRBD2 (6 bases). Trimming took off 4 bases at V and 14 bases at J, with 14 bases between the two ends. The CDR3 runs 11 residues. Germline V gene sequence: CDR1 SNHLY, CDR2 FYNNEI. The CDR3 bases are TGTGCCAGCAGTGTCTCTTCGGGAGTCTACTTC. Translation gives CASSVSSGVYF.

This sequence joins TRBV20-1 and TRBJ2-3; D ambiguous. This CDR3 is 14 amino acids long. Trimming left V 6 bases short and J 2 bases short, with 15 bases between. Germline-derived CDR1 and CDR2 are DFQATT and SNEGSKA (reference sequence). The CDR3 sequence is CSARKVRPTDTQYF. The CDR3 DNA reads TGCAGTGCGAGGAAGGTGCGGCCCACAGATACGCAGTATTTT.

This CDR3 reads CATSRDQLRETQYF. Written as DNA, the CDR3 is TGTGCCACCAGCAGGGACCAACTGCGGGAGACCCAGTACTTC. The J gene is TRBJ2-5, the V gene TRBV15; the D is unclear. With 3 bases removed from V and 5 bases from J, the gap between germline ends came to 13 bases. The CDR3 loop spans 14 amino acids. Germline V CDR1 and CDR2: LNHNV, YYDKDF (reference sequence).

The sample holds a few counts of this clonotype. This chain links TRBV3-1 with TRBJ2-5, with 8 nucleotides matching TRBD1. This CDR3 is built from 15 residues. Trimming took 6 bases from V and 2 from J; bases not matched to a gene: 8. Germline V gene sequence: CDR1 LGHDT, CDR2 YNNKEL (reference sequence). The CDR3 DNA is TGTGCCAGCAGAGCGACAGGGGCCAGGCAAGAGACCCAGTACTTC. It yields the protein CASRATGARQETQYF.

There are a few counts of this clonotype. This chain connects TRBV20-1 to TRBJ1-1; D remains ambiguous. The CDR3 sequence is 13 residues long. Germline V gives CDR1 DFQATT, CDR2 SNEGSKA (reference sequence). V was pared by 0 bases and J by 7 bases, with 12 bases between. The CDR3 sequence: CSARDFSRDEAFF. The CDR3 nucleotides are TGCAGTGCTAGAGATTTTTCGCGGGATGAAGCTTTCTTT.

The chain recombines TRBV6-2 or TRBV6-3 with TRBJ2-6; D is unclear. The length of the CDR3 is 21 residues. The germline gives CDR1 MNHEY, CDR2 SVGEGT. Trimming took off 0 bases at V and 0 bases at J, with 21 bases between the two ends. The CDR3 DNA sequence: TGTGCCAGCAGTTACTCGTTTCGGCAGCAAATTACAATCTCTGGGGCCAACGTCCTGACTTTC. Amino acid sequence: CASSYSFRQQITISGANVLTF.

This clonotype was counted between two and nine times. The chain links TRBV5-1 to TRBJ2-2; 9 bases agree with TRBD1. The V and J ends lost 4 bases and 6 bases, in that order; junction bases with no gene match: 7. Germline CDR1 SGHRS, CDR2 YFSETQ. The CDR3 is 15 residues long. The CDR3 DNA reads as TGCGCCAGCAGCGCGTCCCGGGACAGGGCCGGGGAGCTGTTTTTT. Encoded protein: CASSASRDRAGELFF.

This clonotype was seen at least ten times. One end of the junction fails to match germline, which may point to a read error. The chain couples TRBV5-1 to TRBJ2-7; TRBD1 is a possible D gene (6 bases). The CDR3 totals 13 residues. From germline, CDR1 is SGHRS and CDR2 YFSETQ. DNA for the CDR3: TGTGCCAGCAGTTTACCAGGGGCCTACGAGCAGTACTTC. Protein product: CASSLPGAYEQYF. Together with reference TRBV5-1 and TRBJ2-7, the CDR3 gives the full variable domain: KAGVTQTPRYLIKTRGQQVTLSCSPISGHRSVSWYQQTPGQGLQFLFEYFSETQRNKGNFPGRFSGRQFSNSRSEMNVSTLELGDSALYLCASSLPGAYEQYFGPGTRLTVT.

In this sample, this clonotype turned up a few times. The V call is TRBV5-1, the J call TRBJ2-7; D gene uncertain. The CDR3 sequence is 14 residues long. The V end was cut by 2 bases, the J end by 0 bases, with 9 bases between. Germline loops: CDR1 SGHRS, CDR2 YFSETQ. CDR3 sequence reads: CASSLDMISYEQYF. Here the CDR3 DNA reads TGCGCCAGCAGCTTAGACATGATCTCCTACGAGCAGTACTTC.

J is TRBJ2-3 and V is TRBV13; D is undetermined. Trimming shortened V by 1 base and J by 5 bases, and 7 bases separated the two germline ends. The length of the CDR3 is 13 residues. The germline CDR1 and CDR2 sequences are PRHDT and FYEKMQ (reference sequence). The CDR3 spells CASSLAAVDTQYF. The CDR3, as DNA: TGTGCCAGCAGCTTAGCCGCGGTAGATACGCAGTATTTT.

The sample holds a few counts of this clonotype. The CDR3 nucleotides read TGTGCCAGCAAAGCCTCGGGGAGCTATGGCTACACCTTC. It codes for CASKASGSYGYTF. V gene TRBV27 combines with J gene TRBJ1-2, with D hard to call. This CDR3 has 13 amino acids. CDR1 and CDR2 (germline): MNHEY, SMNVEV (reference sequence). Trimming removed 7 bases from V and 4 bases from J, with 13 bases in between.

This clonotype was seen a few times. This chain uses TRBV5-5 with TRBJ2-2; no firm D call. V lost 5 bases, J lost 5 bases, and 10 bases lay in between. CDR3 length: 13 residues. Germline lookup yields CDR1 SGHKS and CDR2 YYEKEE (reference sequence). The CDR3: CASRGIITGELFF. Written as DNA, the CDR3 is TGTGCCAGCAGGGGCATTATAACCGGGGAGCTGTTTTTT.

As DNA, the CDR3 is TGCGCCAGCAACCCGGAGGGGCCCGGTCGCGGGGAGCTGTTTTTT. It yields the protein CASNPEGPGRGELFF. V and J are TRBV5-1 and TRBJ2-2; possible D gene TRBD2, 6 bases. CDR1 SGHRS and CDR2 YFSETQ come from the germline V gene. The CDR3 sequence is 15 residues long. V was pared by 6 bases and J by 7 bases, with 19 bases between.

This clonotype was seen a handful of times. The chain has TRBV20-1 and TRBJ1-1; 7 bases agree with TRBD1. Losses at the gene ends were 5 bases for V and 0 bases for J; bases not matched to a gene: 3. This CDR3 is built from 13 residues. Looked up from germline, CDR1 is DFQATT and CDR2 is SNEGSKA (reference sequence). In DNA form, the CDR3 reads TGCAGTGCTCCAGGGGGACTGAACACTGAAGCTTTCTTT. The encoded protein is CSAPGGLNTEAFF.

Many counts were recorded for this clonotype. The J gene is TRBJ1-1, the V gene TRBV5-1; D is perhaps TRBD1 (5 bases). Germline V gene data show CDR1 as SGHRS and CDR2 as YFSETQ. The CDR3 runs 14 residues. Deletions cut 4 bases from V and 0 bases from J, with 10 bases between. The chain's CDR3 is CASSRDGLNTEAFF. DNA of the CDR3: TGCGCCAGCAGCCGGGACGGCTTGAACACTGAAGCTTTCTTT.

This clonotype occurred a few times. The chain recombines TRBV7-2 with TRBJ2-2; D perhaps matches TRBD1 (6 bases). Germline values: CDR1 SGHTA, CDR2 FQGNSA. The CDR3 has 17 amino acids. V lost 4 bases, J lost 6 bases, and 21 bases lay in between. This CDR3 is CASSSRLRGRLPGELFF. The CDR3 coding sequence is TGTGCCAGCAGCTCTCGACTCAGGGGAAGACTACCCGGGGAGCTGTTTTTT.

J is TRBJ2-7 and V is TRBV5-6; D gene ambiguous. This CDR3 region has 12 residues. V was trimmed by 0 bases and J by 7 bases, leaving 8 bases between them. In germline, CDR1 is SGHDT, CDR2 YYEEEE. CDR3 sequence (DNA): TGTGCCAGCAGCTTGGCCAAAGATGAGCAGTACTTC. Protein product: CASSLAKDEQYF.

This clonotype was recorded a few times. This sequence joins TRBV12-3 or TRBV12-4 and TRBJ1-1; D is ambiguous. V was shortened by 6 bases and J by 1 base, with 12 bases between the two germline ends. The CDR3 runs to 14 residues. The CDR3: CASSQMPGNTEAFF. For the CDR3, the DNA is TGTGCCAGCAGCCAGATGCCGGGGAACACTGAAGCTTTCTTT.

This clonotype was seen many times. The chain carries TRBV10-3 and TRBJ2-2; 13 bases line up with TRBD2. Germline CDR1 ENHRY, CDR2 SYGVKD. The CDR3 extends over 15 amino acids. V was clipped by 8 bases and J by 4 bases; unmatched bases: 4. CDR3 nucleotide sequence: TGTGCCATCGGGACTAGCGGGGCCTCCACCGGGGAGCTGTTTTTT. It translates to CAIGTSGASTGELFF.

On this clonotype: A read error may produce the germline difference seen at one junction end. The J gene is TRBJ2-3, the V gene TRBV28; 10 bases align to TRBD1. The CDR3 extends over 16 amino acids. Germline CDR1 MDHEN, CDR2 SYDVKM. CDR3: CASSLWTGGAPDTQYF. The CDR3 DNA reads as TGTGCCAGCAGTCTATGGACAGGGGGGGCCCCAGATACGCAGTATTTT.

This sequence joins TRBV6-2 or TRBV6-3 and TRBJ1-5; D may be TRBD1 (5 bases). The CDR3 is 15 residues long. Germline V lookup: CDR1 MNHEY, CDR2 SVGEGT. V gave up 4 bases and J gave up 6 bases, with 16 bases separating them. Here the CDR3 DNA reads TGTGCCAGCAGTTTGTTTAGGGACCCCGGTCAGCCCCAGCATTTT. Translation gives CASSLFRDPGQPQHF.

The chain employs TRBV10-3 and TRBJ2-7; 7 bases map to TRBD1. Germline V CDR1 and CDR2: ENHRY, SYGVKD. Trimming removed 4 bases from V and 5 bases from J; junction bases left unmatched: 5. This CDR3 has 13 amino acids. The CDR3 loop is CAISVRQGDEQYF. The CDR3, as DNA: TGTGCCATCAGTGTGAGACAGGGAGACGAGCAGTACTTC.

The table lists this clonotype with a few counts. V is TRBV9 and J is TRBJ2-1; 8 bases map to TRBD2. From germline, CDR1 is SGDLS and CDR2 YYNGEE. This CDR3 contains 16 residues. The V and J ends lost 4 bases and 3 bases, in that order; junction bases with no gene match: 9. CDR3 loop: CASSTHPAGGYNEQFF. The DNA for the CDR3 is TGTGCCAGCAGCACCCACCCGGCGGGAGGCTACAATGAGCAGTTCTTC.

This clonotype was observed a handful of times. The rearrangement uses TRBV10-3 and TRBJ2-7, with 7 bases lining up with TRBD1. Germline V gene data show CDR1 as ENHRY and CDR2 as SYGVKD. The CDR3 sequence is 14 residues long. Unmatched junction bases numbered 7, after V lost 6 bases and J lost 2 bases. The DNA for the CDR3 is TGTGCCATCAGGGAGACAGGGACCACCTACGAGCAGTACTTC. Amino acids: CAIRETGTTYEQYF.

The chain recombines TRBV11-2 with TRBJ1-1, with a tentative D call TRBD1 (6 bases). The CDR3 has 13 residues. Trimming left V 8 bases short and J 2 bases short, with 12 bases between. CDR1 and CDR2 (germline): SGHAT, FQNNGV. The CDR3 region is CASRKQGNTEAFF. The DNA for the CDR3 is TGTGCCAGCCGAAAACAGGGCAACACTGAAGCTTTCTTT.

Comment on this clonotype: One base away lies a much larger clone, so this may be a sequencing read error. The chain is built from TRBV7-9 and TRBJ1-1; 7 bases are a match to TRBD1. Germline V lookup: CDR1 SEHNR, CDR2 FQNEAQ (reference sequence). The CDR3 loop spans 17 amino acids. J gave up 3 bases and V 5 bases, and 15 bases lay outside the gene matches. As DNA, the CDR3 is TGTGCCAGCAGCAAAGCTTGGTTCGGGACAGACGACACTGAAGCTTTCTTT. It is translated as CASSKAWFGTDDTEAFF.

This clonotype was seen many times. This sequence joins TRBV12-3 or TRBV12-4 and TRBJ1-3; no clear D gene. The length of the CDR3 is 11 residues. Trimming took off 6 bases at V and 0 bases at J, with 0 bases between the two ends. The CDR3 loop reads CASSSGNTIYF. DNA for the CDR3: TGTGCCAGCAGCTCTGGAAACACCATATATTTT.

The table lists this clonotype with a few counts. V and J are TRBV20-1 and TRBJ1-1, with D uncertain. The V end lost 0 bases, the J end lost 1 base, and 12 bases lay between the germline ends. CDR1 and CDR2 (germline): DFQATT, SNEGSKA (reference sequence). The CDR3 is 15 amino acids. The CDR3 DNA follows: TGCAGTGCTAGAGATATTGGACGGTCGAACACTGAAGCTTTCTTT. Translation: CSARDIGRSNTEAFF.

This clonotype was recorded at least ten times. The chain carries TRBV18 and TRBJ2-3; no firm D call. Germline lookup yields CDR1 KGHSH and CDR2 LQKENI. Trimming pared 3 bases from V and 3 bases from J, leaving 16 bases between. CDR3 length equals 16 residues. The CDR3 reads CASSPRETISTDTQYF. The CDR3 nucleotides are TGTGCCAGCTCACCCCGAGAGACAATTTCGACAGATACGCAGTATTTT.

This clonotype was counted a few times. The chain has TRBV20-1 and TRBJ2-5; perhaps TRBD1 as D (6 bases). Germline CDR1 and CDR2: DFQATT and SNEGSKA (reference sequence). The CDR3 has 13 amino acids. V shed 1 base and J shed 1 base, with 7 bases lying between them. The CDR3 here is CSARVRGQETQYF. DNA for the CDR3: TGCAGTGCTAGAGTCAGGGGCCAAGAGACCCAGTACTTC.